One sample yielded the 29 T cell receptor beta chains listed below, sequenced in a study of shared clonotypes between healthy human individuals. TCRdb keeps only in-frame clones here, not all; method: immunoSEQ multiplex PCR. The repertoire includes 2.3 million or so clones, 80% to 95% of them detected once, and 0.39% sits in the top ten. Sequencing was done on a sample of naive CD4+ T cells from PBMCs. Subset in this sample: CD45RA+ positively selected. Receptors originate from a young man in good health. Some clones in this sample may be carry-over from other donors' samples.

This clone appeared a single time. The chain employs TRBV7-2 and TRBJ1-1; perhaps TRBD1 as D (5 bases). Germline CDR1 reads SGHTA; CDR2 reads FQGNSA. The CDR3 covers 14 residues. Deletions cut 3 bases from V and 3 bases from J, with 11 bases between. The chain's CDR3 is CASSFVGGYTEAFF. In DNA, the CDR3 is TGTGCCAGCAGCTTCGTCGGGGGGTACACTGAAGCTTTCTTT.

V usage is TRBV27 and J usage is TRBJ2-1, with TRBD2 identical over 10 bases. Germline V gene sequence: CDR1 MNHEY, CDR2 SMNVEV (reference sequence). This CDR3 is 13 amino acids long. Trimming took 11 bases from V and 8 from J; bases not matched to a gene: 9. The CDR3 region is CALSSGREYEQFF. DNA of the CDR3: TGTGCCCTATCTAGCGGGAGAGAGTATGAGCAGTTCTTC.

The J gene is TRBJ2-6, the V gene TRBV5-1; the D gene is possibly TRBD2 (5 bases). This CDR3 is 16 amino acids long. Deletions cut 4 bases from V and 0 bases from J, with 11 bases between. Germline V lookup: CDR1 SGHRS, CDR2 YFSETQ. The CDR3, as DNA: TGCGCCAGCAGCCCCGGGGAGAGCTCTGGGGCCAACGTCCTGACTTTC. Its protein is CASSPGESSGANVLTF.

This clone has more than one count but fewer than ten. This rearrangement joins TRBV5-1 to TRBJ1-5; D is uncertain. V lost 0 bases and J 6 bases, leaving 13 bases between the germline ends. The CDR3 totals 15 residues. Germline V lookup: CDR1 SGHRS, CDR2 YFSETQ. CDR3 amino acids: CASSLVPDTSQPQHF. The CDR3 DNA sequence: TGCGCCAGCAGCTTGGTGCCCGATACTAGTCAGCCCCAGCATTTT. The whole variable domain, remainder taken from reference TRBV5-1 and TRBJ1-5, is KAGVTQTPRYLIKTRGQQVTLSCSPISGHRSVSWYQQTPGQGLQFLFEYFSETQRNKGNFPGRFSGRQFSNSRSEMNVSTLELGDSALYLCASSLVPDTSQPQHFGDGTRLSIL.

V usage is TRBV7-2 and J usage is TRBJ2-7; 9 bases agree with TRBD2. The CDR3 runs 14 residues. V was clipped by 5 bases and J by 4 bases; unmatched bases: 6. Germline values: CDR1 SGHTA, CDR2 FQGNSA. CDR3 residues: CASSISGSRYEQYF. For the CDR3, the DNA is TGTGCCAGCAGCATTAGCGGGAGTAGGTACGAGCAGTACTTC.

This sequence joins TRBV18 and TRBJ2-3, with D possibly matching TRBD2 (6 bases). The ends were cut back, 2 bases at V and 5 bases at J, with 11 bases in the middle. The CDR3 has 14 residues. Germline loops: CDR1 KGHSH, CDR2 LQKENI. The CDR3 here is CASSPLAAQDTQYF. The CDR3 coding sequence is TGTGCCAGCTCACCATTAGCGGCCCAAGATACGCAGTATTTT.

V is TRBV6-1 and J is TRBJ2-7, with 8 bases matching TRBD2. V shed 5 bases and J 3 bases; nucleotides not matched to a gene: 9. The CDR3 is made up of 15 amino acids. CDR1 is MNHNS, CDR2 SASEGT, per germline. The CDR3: CASSRTGGAGYEQYF. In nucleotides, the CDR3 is TGTGCCAGCAGTCGAACGGGGGGGGCAGGCTACGAGCAGTACTTC.

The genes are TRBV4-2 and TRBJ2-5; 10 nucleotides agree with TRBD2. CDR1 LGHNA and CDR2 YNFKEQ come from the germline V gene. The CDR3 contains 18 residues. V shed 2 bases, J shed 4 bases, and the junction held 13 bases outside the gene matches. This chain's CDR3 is CASSQSGTSVSAVETQYF. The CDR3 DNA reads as TGTGCCAGCAGCCAATCCGGGACTAGCGTTTCAGCGGTAGAGACCCAGTACTTC.

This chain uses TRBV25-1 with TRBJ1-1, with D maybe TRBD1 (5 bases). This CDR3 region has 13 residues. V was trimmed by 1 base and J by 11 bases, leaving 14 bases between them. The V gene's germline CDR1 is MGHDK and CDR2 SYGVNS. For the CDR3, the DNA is TGTGCCAGCAGTGAATTCCCCGGGGCGAGGGCTTTCTTT. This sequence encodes CASSEFPGARAFF.

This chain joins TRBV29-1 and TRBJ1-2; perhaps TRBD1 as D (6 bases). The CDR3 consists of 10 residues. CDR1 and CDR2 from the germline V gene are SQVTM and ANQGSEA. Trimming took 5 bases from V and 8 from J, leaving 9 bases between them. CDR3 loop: CSVTGLGYTF. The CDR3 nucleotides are TGCAGCGTTACAGGGCTCGGCTACACCTTC.

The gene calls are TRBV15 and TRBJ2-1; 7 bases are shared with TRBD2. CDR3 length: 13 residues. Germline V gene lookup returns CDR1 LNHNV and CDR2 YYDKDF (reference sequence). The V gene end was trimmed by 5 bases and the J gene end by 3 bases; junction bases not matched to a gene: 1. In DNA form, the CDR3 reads TGTGCCACCAGCGGGGGGGTCTACAATGAGCAGTTCTTC. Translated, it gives CATSGGVYNEQFF.

CDR3 loop: CASSESPAAWNEQFF. DNA for the CDR3: TGTGCCAGCAGTGAATCTCCGGCGGCGTGGAATGAGCAGTTCTTC. V is TRBV25-1 and J is TRBJ2-1; D is undetermined. Germline CDR1 is MGHDK and CDR2 is SYGVNS. V lost 1 base and J 7 bases, leaving 14 bases between the germline ends. The CDR3 consists of 15 residues.

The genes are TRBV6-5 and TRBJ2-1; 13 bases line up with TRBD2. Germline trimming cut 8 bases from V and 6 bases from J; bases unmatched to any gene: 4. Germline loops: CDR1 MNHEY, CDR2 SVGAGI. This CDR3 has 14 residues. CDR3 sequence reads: CASQTSGRFNEQFF. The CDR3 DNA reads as TGTGCCAGCCAGACTAGCGGGAGGTTCAATGAGCAGTTCTTC.

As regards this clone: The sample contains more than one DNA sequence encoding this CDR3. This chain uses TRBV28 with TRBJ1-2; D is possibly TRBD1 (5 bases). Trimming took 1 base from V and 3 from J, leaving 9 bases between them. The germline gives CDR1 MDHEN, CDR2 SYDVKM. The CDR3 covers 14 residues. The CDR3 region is CASSLLVRDYGYTF. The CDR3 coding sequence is TGTGCCAGCAGTTTATTAGTCAGGGACTATGGCTACACCTTC.

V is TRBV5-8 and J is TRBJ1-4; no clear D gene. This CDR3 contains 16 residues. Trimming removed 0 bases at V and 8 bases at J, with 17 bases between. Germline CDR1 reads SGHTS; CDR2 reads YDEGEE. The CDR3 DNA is TGTGCCAGCAGCTTGGGGGAAGGGCGGTTAGACGAAAAACTGTTTTTT. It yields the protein CASSLGEGRLDEKLFF.

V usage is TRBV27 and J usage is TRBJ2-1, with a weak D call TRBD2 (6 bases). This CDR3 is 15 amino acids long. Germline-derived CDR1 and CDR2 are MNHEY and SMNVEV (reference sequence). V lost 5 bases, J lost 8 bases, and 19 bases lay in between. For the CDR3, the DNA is TGTGCCAGCAGTCCGTGGGGGGAGCCCCTCGATGAGCAGTTCTTC. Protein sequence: CASSPWGEPLDEQFF.

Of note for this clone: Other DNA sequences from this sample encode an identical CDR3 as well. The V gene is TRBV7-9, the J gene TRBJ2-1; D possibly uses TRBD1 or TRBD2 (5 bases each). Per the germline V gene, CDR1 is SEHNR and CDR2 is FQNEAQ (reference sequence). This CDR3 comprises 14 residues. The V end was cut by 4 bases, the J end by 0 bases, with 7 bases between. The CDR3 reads CASSWGSSYNEQFF. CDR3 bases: TGTGCCAGCAGCTGGGGGTCCTCCTACAATGAGCAGTTCTTC.

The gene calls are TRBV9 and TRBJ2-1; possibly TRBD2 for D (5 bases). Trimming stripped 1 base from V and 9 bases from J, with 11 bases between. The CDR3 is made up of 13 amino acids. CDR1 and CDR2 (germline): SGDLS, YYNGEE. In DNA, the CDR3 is TGTGCCAGCAGCGTATACGAGGGCGCTGAGCAGTTCTTC. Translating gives CASSVYEGAEQFF.

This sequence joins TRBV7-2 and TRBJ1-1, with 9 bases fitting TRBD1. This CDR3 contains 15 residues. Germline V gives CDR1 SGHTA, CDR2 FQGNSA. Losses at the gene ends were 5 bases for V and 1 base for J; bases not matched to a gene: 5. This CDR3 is CASSPGTGRNTEAFF. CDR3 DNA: TGTGCCAGCAGCCCCGGGACAGGGCGGAACACTGAAGCTTTCTTT.

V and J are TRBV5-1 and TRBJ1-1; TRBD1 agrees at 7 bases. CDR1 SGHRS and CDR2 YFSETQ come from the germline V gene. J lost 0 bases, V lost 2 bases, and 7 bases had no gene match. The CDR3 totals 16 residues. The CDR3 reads CASSFTTGTVNTEAFF. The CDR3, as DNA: TGCGCCAGCAGCTTCACGACCGGGACAGTGAACACTGAAGCTTTCTTT.

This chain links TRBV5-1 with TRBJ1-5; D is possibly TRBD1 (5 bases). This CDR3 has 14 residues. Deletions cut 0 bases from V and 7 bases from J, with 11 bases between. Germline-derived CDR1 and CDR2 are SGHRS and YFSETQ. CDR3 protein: CASSLGGGKQPQHF. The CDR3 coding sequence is TGCGCCAGCAGCTTGGGTGGGGGTAAACAGCCCCAGCATTTT.

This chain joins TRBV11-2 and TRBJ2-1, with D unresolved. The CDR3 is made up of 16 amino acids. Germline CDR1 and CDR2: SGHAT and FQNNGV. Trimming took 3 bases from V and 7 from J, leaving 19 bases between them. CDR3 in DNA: TGTGCCAGCAGCTTTATGCCGACACAGCGACGGAATGAGCAGTTCTTC. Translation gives CASSFMPTQRRNEQFF. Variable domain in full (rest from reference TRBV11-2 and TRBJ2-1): EAGVAQSPRYKIIEKRQSVAFWCNPISGHATLYWYQQILGQGPKLLIQFQNNGVVDDSQLPKDRFSAERLKGVDSTLKIQPAKLEDSAVYLCASSFMPTQRRNEQFFGPGTRLTVL.

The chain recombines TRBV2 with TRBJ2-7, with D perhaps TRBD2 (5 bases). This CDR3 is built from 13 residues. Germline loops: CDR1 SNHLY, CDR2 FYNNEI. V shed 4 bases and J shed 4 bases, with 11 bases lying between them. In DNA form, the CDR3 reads TGTGCCAGCAGTGCGCAGGAGGAATACGAGCAGTACTTC. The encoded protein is CASSAQEEYEQYF.

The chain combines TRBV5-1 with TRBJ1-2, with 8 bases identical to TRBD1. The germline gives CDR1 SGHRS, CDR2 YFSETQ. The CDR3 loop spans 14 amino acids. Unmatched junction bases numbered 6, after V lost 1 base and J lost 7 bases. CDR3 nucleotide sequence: TGCGCCAGCAGCTTGATACCGGGACAGGCTGGCTACACCTTC. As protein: CASSLIPGQAGYTF. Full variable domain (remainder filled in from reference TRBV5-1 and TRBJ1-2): KAGVTQTPRYLIKTRGQQVTLSCSPISGHRSVSWYQQTPGQGLQFLFEYFSETQRNKGNFPGRFSGRQFSNSRSEMNVSTLELGDSALYLCASSLIPGQAGYTFGSGTRLTVV.

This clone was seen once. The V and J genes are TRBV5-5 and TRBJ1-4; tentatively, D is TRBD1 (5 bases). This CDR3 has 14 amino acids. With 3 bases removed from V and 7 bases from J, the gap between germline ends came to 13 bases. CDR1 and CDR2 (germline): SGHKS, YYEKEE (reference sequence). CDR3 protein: CASSWDGALEKLFF. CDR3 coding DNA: TGTGCCAGCAGCTGGGACGGAGCACTTGAAAAACTGTTTTTT.

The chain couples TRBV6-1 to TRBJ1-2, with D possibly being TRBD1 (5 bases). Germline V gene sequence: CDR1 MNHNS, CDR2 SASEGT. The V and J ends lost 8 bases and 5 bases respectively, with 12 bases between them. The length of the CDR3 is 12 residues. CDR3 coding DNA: TGTGCCAGCGACACTCAGGGTTATGGCTACACCTTC. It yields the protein CASDTQGYGYTF.

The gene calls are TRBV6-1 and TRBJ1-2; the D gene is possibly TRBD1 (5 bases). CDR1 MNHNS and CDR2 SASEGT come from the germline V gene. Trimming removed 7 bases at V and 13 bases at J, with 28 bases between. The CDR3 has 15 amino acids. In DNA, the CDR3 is TGTGCCAGCATCTCTAGCCAGGGCCAGGCCGCCTGGAGCACCTTC. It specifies CASISSQGQAAWSTF.

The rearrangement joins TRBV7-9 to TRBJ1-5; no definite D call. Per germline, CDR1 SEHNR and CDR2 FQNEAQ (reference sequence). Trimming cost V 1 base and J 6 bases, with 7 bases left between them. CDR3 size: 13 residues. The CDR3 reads CASSLGVVQPQHF. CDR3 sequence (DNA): TGTGCCAGCAGCTTAGGGGTCGTTCAGCCCCAGCATTTT.

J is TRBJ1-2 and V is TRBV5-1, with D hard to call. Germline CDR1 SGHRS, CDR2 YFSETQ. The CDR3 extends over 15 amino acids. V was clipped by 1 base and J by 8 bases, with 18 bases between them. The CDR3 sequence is CASSLITAWDGGYTF. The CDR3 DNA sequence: TGCGCCAGCAGCTTGATAACAGCCTGGGATGGGGGCTACACCTTC.